The next 30 T cell receptor beta chains were all read from a single sample in a study of T cells in Graves' hyperthyroidism and ophthalmopathy. TCR beta CDR3 regions were amplified from RNA transcripts. The TCR CDR3 first-round RT-PCR relied on the HTBI primer set. TCRdb processed the multiplex PCR reads anew with MiXCR; each CDR3 protein has one entry. The sample records more than 500,000 distinct CDR3 sequences, under 20% being singletons. The sample consisted of blood. The source of these receptors is a woman under 40 with Graves' hyperthyroidism.

Of note for this clonotype: One end of the junction is discordant with germline, which a read error may explain. CDR3 bases: TGTGCCAGCAGCCTAGCGGGACTTACCTACGAGCAGCACTTC. It yields the protein CASSLAGLTYEQHF. V and J are TRBV7-2 and TRBJ2-7; 9 bases map to TRBD2. Germline assignment: CDR1 SGHTA and CDR2 FQGNSA. The CDR3 spans 14 residues.

As concerns this clonotype: A read error may explain this, as a much larger clone is one base away. This chain links TRBV28 with TRBJ2-2, with TRBD2 identical over 8 bases. The CDR3 covers 16 residues. V lost 4 bases, J lost 3 bases, and 7 bases stayed unmatched. Germline loops: CDR1 MDHEN, CDR2 SYDVKM. Written as DNA, the CDR3 is TGTGCCAGCAGTTCCGGGACTAGGGAGGACACCGGGGAGCTGTTTTTT. Translation: CASSSGTREDTGELFF. Combining the CDR3 with reference TRBV28 and TRBJ2-2 gives the whole variable domain DVKVTQSSRYLVKRTGEKVFLECVQDMDHENMFWYRQDPGLGLRLIYFSYDVKMKEKGDIPEGYSVSREKKERFSLILESASTNQTSMYLCASSSGTREDTGELFFGEGSRLTVL.

This clonotype was counted many times. The chain is built from TRBV4-2 and TRBJ1-1; 8 nucleotides line up with TRBD1. Trimming removed 1 base from V and 0 bases from J; junction bases left unmatched: 4. CDR3 length: 16 amino acids. Germline lookup yields CDR1 LGHNA and CDR2 YNFKEQ. The CDR3 loop is CASSQGLGQVNTEAFF. The CDR3 DNA reads as TGTGCCAGCAGCCAAGGGCTGGGACAGGTGAACACTGAAGCTTTCTTT.

The table lists this clonotype with many counts. V usage is TRBV28 and J usage is TRBJ2-7; perhaps TRBD2 as D (6 bases). Germline V gene sequence: CDR1 MDHEN, CDR2 SYDVKM. V was pared by 1 base and J by 2 bases, with 15 bases between. The CDR3 totals 16 residues. This CDR3 reads CASSLSDSGGPYEQYF. The CDR3 DNA sequence: TGTGCCAGCAGTTTATCGGATAGCGGAGGACCCTACGAGCAGTACTTC.

Only a few counts were recorded for this clonotype. This sequence joins TRBV30 and TRBJ2-1, with D possibly matching TRBD2 (7 bases). Germline-derived CDR1 and CDR2 are GTSNPN and SVGIG (reference sequence). The CDR3 extends over 15 amino acids. Trimming shortened V by 5 bases and J by 5 bases, and 19 bases separated the two germline ends. CDR3 sequence reads: CAWGKGGGGDNEQFF. Here the CDR3 DNA reads TGTGCCTGGGGTAAGGGGGGAGGGGGAGACAATGAGCAGTTCTTC.

The chain has TRBV2 and TRBJ1-4; D is possibly TRBD1 (5 bases). Germline V CDR1 and CDR2: SNHLY, FYNNEI. Between the trimmed V and J ends, which lost 4 bases and 3 bases, there was a span of 18 bases. CDR3 length: 17 amino acids. CDR3 loop: CASSGGWGGSANEKLFF. The CDR3 nucleotides are TGTGCCAGCAGTGGCGGATGGGGGGGGAGCGCTAATGAAAAACTGTTTTTT.

This rearrangement joins TRBV24-1 to TRBJ2-3, with D unclear. Germline CDR1 is KGHDR and CDR2 is SFDVKD. This CDR3 spans 13 amino acids. V dropped 4 bases and J dropped 4 bases, with 8 bases sitting between them. In DNA, the CDR3 is TGTGCCACCAGTGAGGACGGAGCAGATACGCAGTATTTT. Residues: CATSEDGADTQYF.

This clonotype was detected many times. This rearrangement joins TRBV28 to TRBJ2-7; weak D call: TRBD1 (5 bases). This CDR3 is built from 14 residues. V lost 2 bases and J 6 bases, leaving 14 bases between the germline ends. Germline-derived CDR1 and CDR2 are MDHEN and SYDVKM. The CDR3, as DNA: TGTGCCAGCAGTTTAGGGGCTAGTCAATTCGAGCAGTACTTC. This encodes CASSLGASQFEQYF. Full variable domain (outside the CDR3, taken from reference TRBV28 and TRBJ2-7): DVKVTQSSRYLVKRTGEKVFLECVQDMDHENMFWYRQDPGLGLRLIYFSYDVKMKEKGDIPEGYSVSREKKERFSLILESASTNQTSMYLCASSLGASQFEQYFGPGTRLTVT.

The chain has TRBV29-1 and TRBJ1-2, with D uncertain. CDR1 SQVTM and CDR2 ANQGSEA come from the germline V gene. V lost 1 base and J lost 1, with 13 bases in between. The CDR3 contains 15 residues. The CDR3 DNA sequence: TGCAGCGTTGAAGGAAACCCCGAAAATAACTATGGCTACACCTTC. Its protein is CSVEGNPENNYGYTF. Drawing the rest from reference TRBV29-1 and TRBJ1-2, the complete variable domain is SAVISQKPSRDICQRGTSLTIQCQVDSQVTMMFWYRQQPGQSLTLIATANQGSEATYESGFVIDKFPISRPNLTFSTLTVSNMSPEDSSIYLCSVEGNPENNYGYTFGSGTRLTVV.

This clonotype has a count of ten or more. This chain connects TRBV29-1 to TRBJ2-5; 7 bases match TRBD2. The CDR3 sequence is 15 residues long. CDR1 and CDR2 from the germline V gene are SQVTM and ANQGSEA. Trimming cost V 3 bases and J 1 base; bases outside gene matches: 8. The CDR3 protein is CSVELAEALQETQYF. The CDR3 nucleotides are TGCAGCGTTGAGCTAGCGGAGGCCCTCCAAGAGACCCAGTACTTC.

This chain joins TRBV28 and TRBJ2-3, with TRBD2 matching 8 bases. J lost 10 bases, V lost 3 bases, and 9 bases had no gene match. The CDR3 runs to 14 residues. Looked up from germline, CDR1 is MDHEN and CDR2 is SYDVKM. CDR3 coding DNA: TGTGCCAGCAGTTTTTTATCGGGGGGGCCGGCGCAGTATTTT. This translates into CASSFLSGGPAQYF. Looking up the rest from reference TRBV28 and TRBJ2-3 gives the full variable domain: DVKVTQSSRYLVKRTGEKVFLECVQDMDHENMFWYRQDPGLGLRLIYFSYDVKMKEKGDIPEGYSVSREKKERFSLILESASTNQTSMYLCASSFLSGGPAQYFGPGTRLTVL.

This clonotype has ten or more counts. V is TRBV7-2 and J is TRBJ2-3, with a possible D match to TRBD1 (7 bases). CDR3 length: 15 amino acids. V lost 6 bases, J lost 2 bases, and 15 bases lay in between. Per germline, CDR1 SGHTA and CDR2 FQGNSA. This CDR3 is CASSGGTANTDTQYF. For the CDR3, the DNA is TGTGCCAGCAGTGGCGGGACAGCTAACACAGATACGCAGTATTTT.

The rearrangement joins TRBV9 to TRBJ2-1; 12 bases map to TRBD2. Germline-derived CDR1 and CDR2 are SGDLS and YYNGEE. The V segment lost 5 bases and the J segment 1 base; nucleotides outside the gene matches: 13. This CDR3 has 19 residues. The CDR3 loop is CASRGGTVTSGSSYNEQFF. DNA for the CDR3: TGTGCCAGCAGGGGGGGGACAGTGACTAGCGGGAGTTCCTACAATGAGCAGTTCTTC. Complete variable domain (other parts from reference TRBV9 and TRBJ2-1): DSGVTQTPKHLITATGQRVTLRCSPRSGDLSVYWYQQSLDQGLQFLIQYYNGEERAKGNILERFSAQQFPDLHSELNLSSLELGDSALYFCASRGGTVTSGSSYNEQFFGPGTRLTVL.

This clonotype was counted many times. This chain uses TRBV12-3 or TRBV12-4 with TRBJ2-3; 13 nucleotides align to TRBD2. The CDR3 loop spans 16 amino acids. Losses at the gene ends were 4 bases for V and 2 bases for J; bases not matched to a gene: 3. DNA of the CDR3: TGTGCCAGCAGTTGGGGACTAGCGGGAACCACAGATACGCAGTATTTT. This sequence encodes CASSWGLAGTTDTQYF.

This chain joins TRBV2 and TRBJ1-4; maybe TRBD1 (6 bases). Germline CDR1 is SNHLY and CDR2 is FYNNEI. V was pared by 4 bases and J by 8 bases, with 14 bases between. The CDR3 is made up of 14 amino acids. CDR3 bases: TGTGCCAGCAGTGTTAACAGGGCGGGCGAAAAACTGTTTTTT. This encodes CASSVNRAGEKLFF.

This clonotype has at least ten counts. The chain joins TRBV7-2 to TRBJ2-5; D call uncertain. CDR3 length: 12 residues. The germline V gene encodes CDR1 SGHTA and CDR2 FQGNSA. V was trimmed by 4 bases and J by 5 bases, leaving 8 bases between them. CDR3 loop: CASSWSRETQYF. The CDR3, as DNA: TGTGCCAGCAGCTGGTCCCGGGAGACCCAGTACTTC.

This clonotype has a count of ten or more. This chain connects TRBV20-1 to TRBJ2-7; the D gene could be TRBD1 or TRBD2 (5 bases each). CDR3 length: 13 residues. Trimming took off 5 bases at V and 3 bases at J, with 14 bases between the two ends. CDR1 is DFQATT and CDR2 is SNEGSKA in the germline V gene (reference sequence). The CDR3 here is CSARDPLRYEQYF. The CDR3 nucleotides are TGCAGTGCTCGGGACCCTCTTCGCTACGAGCAGTACTTC.

The chain is built from TRBV27 and TRBJ1-5, with TRBD1 matching 8 bases. Germline trimming cut 7 bases from V and 2 bases from J; bases unmatched to any gene: 19. The CDR3 consists of 19 residues. The germline V gene encodes CDR1 MNHEY and CDR2 SMNVEV (reference sequence). The CDR3 DNA follows: TGTGCCAGCAATTCCCCCCCGGGACAGGCTACGATTGGCAATCAGCCCCAGCATTTT. Its translation is CASNSPPGQATIGNQPQHF.

The chain recombines TRBV5-1 with TRBJ2-1; D gene ambiguous. Germline CDR1 and CDR2: SGHRS and YFSETQ. The V end lost 0 bases, the J end lost 0 bases, and 10 bases lay between the germline ends. The CDR3 loop spans 16 amino acids. The chain's CDR3 is CASSLGTLGSYNEQFF. The CDR3 DNA reads as TGCGCCAGCAGCTTGGGTACCCTAGGCTCCTACAATGAGCAGTTCTTC.

The sample holds a few counts of this clonotype. The rearrangement joins TRBV6-2 or TRBV6-3 to TRBJ2-5, with D unresolved. V was cut by 6 bases and J by 2 bases, with 19 bases left in between. This CDR3 has 16 residues. CDR1 and CDR2 (germline): MNHEY, SVGEGT. The CDR3 DNA follows: TGTGCCAGCAGACCCAACGGTGCCGAACTACAAGAGACCCAGTACTTC. Translating gives CASRPNGAELQETQYF.

This clonotype was counted many times. The chain joins TRBV6-1 to TRBJ2-1; D is ambiguous. This CDR3 comprises 16 residues. Germline V lookup: CDR1 MNHNS, CDR2 SASEGT. Between the trimmed V and J ends, which lost 5 bases and 3 bases, there was a span of 17 bases. The CDR3 sequence: CASSRGFDENYNEQFF. The CDR3 DNA follows: TGTGCCAGCAGTCGAGGATTTGACGAAAACTACAATGAGCAGTTCTTC.

This rearrangement joins TRBV5-1 to TRBJ2-1, with TRBD2 matching over 8 bases. This CDR3 has 15 amino acids. The junction had 11 bases not matched to a gene; V was cut back by 5 bases and J by 7 bases. Germline V gene data show CDR1 as SGHRS and CDR2 as YFSETQ. The CDR3 nucleotides are TGCGCCAGCAGTCCGGCGGGAGGATTAAAGAATGAGCAGTTCTTC. It specifies CASSPAGGLKNEQFF.

The CDR3 sequence: CASSQQGNQGGELFF. As DNA, the CDR3 is TGTGCCAGCAGCCAACAGGGTAATCAGGGCGGGGAGCTGTTTTTT. The rearrangement joins TRBV9 to TRBJ2-2, with TRBD1 as a possible D gene (6 bases). V was trimmed by 4 bases and J by 7 bases, leaving 17 bases between them. Germline V gene sequence: CDR1 SGDLS, CDR2 YYNGEE. The length of the CDR3 is 15 residues.

This clonotype was seen a few times. A much larger clone is a single base away; this may be a read error. This chain's CDR3 is CAGSLPGQGYTEAFF. The CDR3 DNA is TGTGCCGGCAGTTTGCCGGGACAGGGGTACACTGAAGCTTTCTTT. This sequence joins TRBV28 and TRBJ1-1; TRBD1 matches at 10 bases. This CDR3 is 15 amino acids long. CDR1 and CDR2 from the germline V gene are MDHEN and SYDVKM.

This clonotype showed up just a few times. This chain uses TRBV5-5 with TRBJ2-7, with 12 bases lining up with TRBD1. The V and J ends lost 4 bases and 6 bases, in that order; junction bases with no gene match: 5. This CDR3 spans 14 amino acids. CDR1 and CDR2 from the germline V gene are SGHKS and YYEKEE (reference sequence). CDR3 residues: CASSTGQGAGEQYF. CDR3 bases: TGTGCCAGCAGCACGGGACAGGGGGCGGGCGAGCAGTACTTC.

There are a few counts of this clonotype. The chain uses TRBV19 and TRBJ2-7; TRBD1 is a possible D gene (10 bases). With 6 bases removed from V and 1 base from J, the gap between germline ends came to 31 bases. This CDR3 contains 20 residues. Germline CDR1 LNHDA, CDR2 SQIVND (reference sequence). The CDR3 region is CASSETGGVPLAGGSYEQYF. The CDR3, as DNA: TGTGCCAGTAGCGAGACAGGGGGCGTACCCCTGGCGGGAGGGTCCTACGAGCAGTACTTC.

This clonotype was seen more than once but under ten times. CDR3 nucleotides: TGCGCCAGCAGCGGCCCCGGGGACCTTGTGGGTGGCTACACCTTC. Translated, it gives CASSGPGDLVGGYTF. The genes are TRBV5-1 and TRBJ1-2; TRBD1 might be the D (5 bases). CDR3 length: 15 amino acids. Trimming took 4 bases from V and 7 from J, leaving 20 bases between them. Germline assignment: CDR1 SGHRS and CDR2 YFSETQ.

This clonotype was seen just once. A read error may produce the germline difference seen at one junction end. This sequence joins TRBV10-1 and TRBJ1-1; TRBD1 might be the D (6 bases). Per germline, CDR1 WNHNN and CDR2 SYGVQD (reference sequence). CDR3 length: 19 residues. The CDR3 DNA reads as TGCGCCAGCAGTCCGACCCAGATGAACCGGGACATCGATGTCACTGAAGCTCTCTTT. The encoded protein is CASSPTQMNRDIDVTEALF.

This chain links TRBV4-2 with TRBJ2-1, with a tentative D call TRBD2 (5 bases). The CDR3 totals 17 residues. The V end was cut by 1 base, the J end by 4 bases, with 17 bases between. The germline CDR1 and CDR2 sequences are LGHNA and YNFKEQ. As DNA, the CDR3 is TGTGCCAGCAGCCAAGCATTTCCGGGCGGGCAATACAATGAGCAGTTCTTC. It is translated as CASSQAFPGGQYNEQFF.

This clonotype was recorded at least ten times. The rearrangement joins TRBV3-1 to TRBJ2-1; TRBD2 aligns across 9 bases. V was clipped by 2 bases and J by 15 bases; unmatched bases: 11. CDR3 length equals 14 residues. Germline V gene lookup returns CDR1 LGHDT and CDR2 YNNKEL (reference sequence). CDR3 in amino acids: CASSQLLSGSAPFF. In DNA form, the CDR3 reads TGTGCCAGCAGCCAACTCCTTAGCGGGAGCGCTCCGTTCTTC.